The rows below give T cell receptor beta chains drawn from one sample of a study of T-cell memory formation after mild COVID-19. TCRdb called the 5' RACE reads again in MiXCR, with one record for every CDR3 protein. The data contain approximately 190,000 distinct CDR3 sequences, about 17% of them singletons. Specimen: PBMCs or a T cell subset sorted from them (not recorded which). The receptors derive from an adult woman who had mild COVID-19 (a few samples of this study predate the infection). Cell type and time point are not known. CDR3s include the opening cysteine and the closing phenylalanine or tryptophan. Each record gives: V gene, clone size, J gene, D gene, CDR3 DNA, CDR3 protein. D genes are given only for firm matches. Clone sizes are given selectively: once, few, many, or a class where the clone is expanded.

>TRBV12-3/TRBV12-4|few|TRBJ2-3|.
TGTGCCAGCAGTTTGGGAGAAGTAACTAGCACAGATACGCAGTATTTT
CASSLGEVTSTDTQYF
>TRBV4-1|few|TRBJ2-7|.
TGCGCCAGCAGCCAAGCCGGAAAGGTGAACTACGAGCAGTACTTC
CASSQAGKVNYEQYF
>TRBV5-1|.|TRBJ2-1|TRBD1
TGCGCCAGCAGCGACAGGGACCCAGGGGGTCTGTTCTTC
CASSDRDPGGLFF
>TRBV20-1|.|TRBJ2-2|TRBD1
TGCAGTGCTAGAGATACCCCCAAGGGGGCGCGCACCGGGGAGCTGTTTTTT
CSARDTPKGARTGELFF
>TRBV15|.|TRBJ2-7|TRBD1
TGTGCCACCAGCAGAGGGACAGGCGTCTCCTACGAGCAGTACTTC
CATSRGTGVSYEQYF
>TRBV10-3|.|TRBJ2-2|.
TGTGCCATCACCGGGATTTCAGGAACCGGGGAGCTGTTTTTT
CAITGISGTGELFF
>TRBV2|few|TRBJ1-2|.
TGTGCCAGCAGTGTCGAGGACAGCTCTGGCTACACCTTC
CASSVEDSSGYTF
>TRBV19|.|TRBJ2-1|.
TGTGCCAGTAGTATACTAGCCGGGAGCTTAAACAATGAGCAGTTCTTC
CASSILAGSLNNEQFF
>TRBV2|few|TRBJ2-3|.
TGTGCCAGCAGTGATGGCCAGGGCAGGCCAGGTACGCAGTATTTT
CASSDGQGRPGTQYF
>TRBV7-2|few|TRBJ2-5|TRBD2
TGTGCCAGCAGCTTAGAAGGTAGACTAGCGGTGAGAGAGACCCAGTACTTC
CASSLEGRLAVRETQYF
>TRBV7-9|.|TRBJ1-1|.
TGTGCCAGCAGCTTAGGGGCAGAACGGAAGAACACTGAAGCTTTCTTT
CASSLGAERKNTEAFF
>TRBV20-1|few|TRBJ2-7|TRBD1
TGCAGTGCTAGCCGGGACAGCTCAAACATTAGGGGTTACGAGCAGTACTTC
CSASRDSSNIRGYEQYF
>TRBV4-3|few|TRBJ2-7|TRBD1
TGCGCCAGCAGCCAAGATACAGGGGGAACGGCGCAGTACTTC
CASSQDTGGTAQYF
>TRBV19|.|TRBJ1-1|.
TGTGCCAGTAGTATACAGGGTGGTACTGAAGCTTTCTTT
CASSIQGGTEAFF
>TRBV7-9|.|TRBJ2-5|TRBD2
TGTGCCAGCAGCTTCGAGCGGGGGGGACAAGAGACCCAGTACTTC
CASSFERGGQETQYF
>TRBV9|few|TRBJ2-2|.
TGTGCCAGCAGCCCTCGGACTTACTCGAACACCGGGGAGCTGTTTTTT
CASSPRTYSNTGELFF
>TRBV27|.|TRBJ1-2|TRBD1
TGTGCCAGCAGTTTATCCTGGGACAGAGGCTCACACTATGGCTACACCTTC
CASSLSWDRGSHYGYTF
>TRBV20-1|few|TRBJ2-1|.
TGCAGTGCTCTTAGCCGGCTCCGAAATGAGCAGTTCTTC
CSALSRLRNEQFF
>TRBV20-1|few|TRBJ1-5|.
TGCAGTGCAGGAGAGGAGCCCTGGGAGCAGCCCCAGCATTTT
CSAGEEPWEQPQHF
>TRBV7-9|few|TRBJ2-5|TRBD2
TGTGCCAGCAGCCCTCTGAGTGCTAGCGGGAGTTTCGAGACCCAGTACTTC
CASSPLSASGSFETQYF
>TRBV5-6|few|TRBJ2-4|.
TGTGCCAGCAGCCTCAGAGGGGTGGACAAAAACATTCAGTACTTC
CASSLRGVDKNIQYF
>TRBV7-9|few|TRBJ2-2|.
TGTGCCAGCAGCCTGACACCCACCGGGGAGCTGTTTTTT
CASSLTPTGELFF
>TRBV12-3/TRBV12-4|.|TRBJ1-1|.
TGTGCCAGCAGTGATAGGGCGAACACTGAAGCTTTCTTT
CASSDRANTEAFF
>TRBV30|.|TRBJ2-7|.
TGTGCCTGGAAGGCAGTTCCTAAGCCCTCCGAGCAGTACTTC
CAWKAVPKPSEQYF
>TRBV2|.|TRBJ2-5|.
TGTGCCAGCACGGTCAGCTTGGGACGGGAAGAGACCCAGTACTTC
CASTVSLGREETQYF
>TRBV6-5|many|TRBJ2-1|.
TGTGCCAGCAGCCGATCCTCGGGACCCCCCTACAATGAGCAGTTCTTC
CASSRSSGPPYNEQFF
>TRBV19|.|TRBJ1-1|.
TGTGCCAGTAGTGAAGCCGGAAGTCCCAACACTGAAGCTTTCTTT
CASSEAGSPNTEAFF
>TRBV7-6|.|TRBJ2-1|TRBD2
TGTGCCAGCAGCTTAGCGGGAGGACTAGCGGATGGAGGGCAGTTCTTC
CASSLAGGLADGGQFF
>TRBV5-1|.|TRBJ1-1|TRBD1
TGCGCCAGCAGAGTGACAGGGGTTACTGAAGCTTTCTTT
CASRVTGVTEAFF
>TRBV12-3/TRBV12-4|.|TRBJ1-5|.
TGTGCCAGCAGTTTCTCCGGTCAGCCCCAGCATTTT
CASSFSGQPQHF
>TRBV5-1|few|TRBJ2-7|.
TGCGCCAGCAGCTCGTCCGGGACCGGAGGAGAGCAGTACTTC
CASSSSGTGGEQYF
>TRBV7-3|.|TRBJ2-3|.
TGTGCCAGCAGCTTACCTCCTGTAGATACGCAGTATTTT
CASSLPPVDTQYF
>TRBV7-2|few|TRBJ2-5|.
TGTGCCAGCAGCTTATCAGGGTATCGCGAGACCCAGTACTTC
CASSLSGYRETQYF
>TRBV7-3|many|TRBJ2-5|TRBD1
TGTGCCAGCAGCCTAGGACAGGGAGAGACCCAGTACTTC
CASSLGQGETQYF
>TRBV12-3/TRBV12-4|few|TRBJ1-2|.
TGTGCCAGCGCCCCGGGGGCGGAAGGCTACACCTTC
CASAPGAEGYTF
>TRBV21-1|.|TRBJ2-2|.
TGTGCCAGCAGCAAAGTCGGAGCGGTGGGGAACACCGGGGAGCTGTTTTTT
CASSKVGAVGNTGELFF
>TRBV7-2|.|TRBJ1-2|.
TGTGCCAGCAGGCCAGTCATCGGCTATGGCTACACCTTC
CASRPVIGYGYTF
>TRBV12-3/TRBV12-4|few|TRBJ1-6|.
TGTGCCAGCAGTAACCCACCCGCACCCCTCCACTTT
CASSNPPAPLHF
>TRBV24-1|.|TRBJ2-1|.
TGTGCCACCAGTGACCCCGAGTTAGGCTCCTACAATGAGCAGTTCTTC
CATSDPELGSYNEQFF
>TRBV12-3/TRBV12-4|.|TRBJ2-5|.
TGTGCCAGCAGTCTCACTAGCTATCCCCAAGAGACCCAGTACTTC
CASSLTSYPQETQYF
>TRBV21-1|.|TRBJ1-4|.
TGTGCCAGCAGCAAATGTAGGCCTAATGAAAAACTGTTTTTT
CASSKCRPNEKLFF
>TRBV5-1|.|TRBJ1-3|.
TGCGCCAGCAGCTCGTTGGGGTTTTCTGGAAACACCATATATTTT
CASSSLGFSGNTIYF
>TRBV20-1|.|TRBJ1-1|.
TGCAGTGCTAGAGATGGAAGCTTGAACACTGAAGCTTTCTTT
CSARDGSLNTEAFF
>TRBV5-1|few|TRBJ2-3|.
TGCGCCAGCACGGGAGGCACAGATACGCAGTATTTT
CASTGGTDTQYF
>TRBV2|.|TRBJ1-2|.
TGTGCCAGCGCCCCAAGCGGGGTGAGTGGCTACACCTTC
CASAPSGVSGYTF
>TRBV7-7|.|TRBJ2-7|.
TGTGCTAGCAGCTTAGGACAGAACTACGAGCAGTACTTC
CASSLGQNYEQYF
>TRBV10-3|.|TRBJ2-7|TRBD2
TGTGCCATCAGGAAGCCGGGACTAGCTTATGACGAGCAGTACTTC
CAIRKPGLAYDEQYF
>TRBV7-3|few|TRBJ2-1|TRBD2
TGTGCCAGCAGCTTAACCCCAGGACTAGCGAGCTCCTACAATGAGCAGTTCTTC
CASSLTPGLASSYNEQFF